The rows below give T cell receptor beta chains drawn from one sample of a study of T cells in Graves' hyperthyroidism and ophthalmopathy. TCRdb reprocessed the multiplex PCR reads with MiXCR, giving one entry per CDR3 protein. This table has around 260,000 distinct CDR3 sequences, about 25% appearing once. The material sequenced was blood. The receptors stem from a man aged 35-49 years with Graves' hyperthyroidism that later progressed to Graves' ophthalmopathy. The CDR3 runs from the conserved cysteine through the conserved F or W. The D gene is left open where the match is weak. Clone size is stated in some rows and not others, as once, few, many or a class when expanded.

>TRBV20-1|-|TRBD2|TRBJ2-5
TGCAGTGCTAGAGGACTAGCGGGAGAGACCCAGTACTTC
CSARGLAGETQYF
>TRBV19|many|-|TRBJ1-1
TGTGCCAGTATTAGGAGGGGGGCAACTGAAGCTTTCTTT
CASIRRGATEAFF
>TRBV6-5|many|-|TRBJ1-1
TGTGCCAGCAGGCAGGGGTGGGCCACTGAAGCTTTCTTT
CASRQGWATEAFF
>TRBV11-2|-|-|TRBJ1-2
TGTGCCAGCAGCTTATTCGGCGGGGGACGAACTGGCTACACCTTC
CASSLFGGGRTGYTF
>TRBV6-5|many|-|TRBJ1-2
TGTGCCAGCAGCGTTTCTCAGGGATATAACTATGGCTACACCTTC
CASSVSQGYNYGYTF
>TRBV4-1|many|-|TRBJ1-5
TGCGCCAGCAGCCAAGATAGAGGGTATGGCAATCAGCCCCAGCATTTT
CASSQDRGYGNQPQHF
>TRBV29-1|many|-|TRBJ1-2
TGCAGCGTTTGGGAGATTAACTATGGCTACACCTTC
CSVWEINYGYTF
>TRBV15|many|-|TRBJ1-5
TGTGCCACCAGCAGAGAACGGGGGGTCGGGGGCAATCAGCCCCAGCATTTT
CATSRERGVGGNQPQHF
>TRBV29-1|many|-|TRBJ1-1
TGCAGCGCGAAGAACACTGAAGCTTTCTTT
CSAKNTEAFF
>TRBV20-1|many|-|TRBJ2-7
TGCAGTGCTAGTACCCATCGGGACGAGCAGTACTTC
CSASTHRDEQYF
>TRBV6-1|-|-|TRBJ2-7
TGTGCCAGCACCTTAAGGGCAGGGCGCTACGAGCAGTACTTC
CASTLRAGRYEQYF
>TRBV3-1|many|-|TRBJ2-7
TGTGCCAGCAGCTCGACCAGGGGAGGCGAGCAGTACTTC
CASSSTRGGEQYF
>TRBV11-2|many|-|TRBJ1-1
TGTGCCAGCAGCCCACAGATGAACACTGAAGCTTTCTTT
CASSPQMNTEAFF
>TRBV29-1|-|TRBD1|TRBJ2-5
TGCAGCTCGGACAGGGGAGGAGGCCAAGAGACCCAGTACTTC
CSSDRGGGQETQYF
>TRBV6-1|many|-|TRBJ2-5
TGTGCCAGCAGCCACAGGGATGGAGAGACCCAGTACTTC
CASSHRDGETQYF
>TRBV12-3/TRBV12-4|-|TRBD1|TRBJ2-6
TGTGCCAGCAGTGGGACAGGTGGGGCCAACGTCCTGACTTTC
CASSGTGGANVLTF
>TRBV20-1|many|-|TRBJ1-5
TGCAGTGCTAGACAGGGGAATCAGCCCCAGCATTTT
CSARQGNQPQHF
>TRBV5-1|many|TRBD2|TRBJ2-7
TGCGCCAGCAGCTTTTCGGGGGGGCCCACCTACGAGCAGTACTTC
CASSFSGGPTYEQYF
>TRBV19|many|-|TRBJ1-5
TGTGCCAGTAGTCCCTCGTATGGCAATCAGCCCCAGCATTTT
CASSPSYGNQPQHF
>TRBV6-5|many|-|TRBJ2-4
TGTGCCAGCACTCAAAGTAAGGGGGAAAACATTCAGTACTTC
CASTQSKGENIQYF
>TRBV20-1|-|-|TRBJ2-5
TGCAGTGCTAGAGCCTCTGGGGGTGGAGAGACCCAGTACTTC
CSARASGGGETQYF
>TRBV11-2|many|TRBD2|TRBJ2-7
TGTGCCAGCAGCCCGCGGGAGGGGACCAATTACCTCTACGAGCAGTACTTC
CASSPREGTNYLYEQYF
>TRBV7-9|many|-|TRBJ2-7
TGTGCCAGCAGCTTAGACAGGCATTCCTACGAGCAGTACTTC
CASSLDRHSYEQYF
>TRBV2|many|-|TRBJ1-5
TGTGCCAGCAGTGGGGGTAACAATCAGCCCCAGCATTTT
CASSGGNNQPQHF
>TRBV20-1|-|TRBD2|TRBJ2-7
TGCAGTGCTAGAGATCCCGGGACTAGTCACTACGAGCAGTACTTC
CSARDPGTSHYEQYF
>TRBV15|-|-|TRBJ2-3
TGTGCCACCAGCCCTATGGGCGGCAGCACAGATACGCAGTATTTT
CATSPMGGSTDTQYF
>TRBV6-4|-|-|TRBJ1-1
TGTGCCAGCAGTTACAGGGTGGCTGAAGCTTTCTTT
CASSYRVAEAFF
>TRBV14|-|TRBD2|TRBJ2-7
TGTGCCAGCAGCCAAGTAAGCCTAGCGGGGGGCTACGAGCAGTACTTC
CASSQVSLAGGYEQYF
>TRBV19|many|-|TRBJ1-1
TGTGCCAGTAGTCGGGGGCGCGGCACTGAAGCTTTCTTT
CASSRGRGTEAFF
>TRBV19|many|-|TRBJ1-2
TGTGCCAGTAGTCCTGGGACACGCTATGGCTACACCTTC
CASSPGTRYGYTF
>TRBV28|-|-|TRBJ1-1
TGTGCCAGCAGTTTTCCGGCAGGAGAGAACACTGAAGCTTTCTTT
CASSFPAGENTEAFF
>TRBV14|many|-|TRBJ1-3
TGTGCCAGCAGCCCAAACCGGGGGCTCTCTGGAAACACCATATATTTT
CASSPNRGLSGNTIYF
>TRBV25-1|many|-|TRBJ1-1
TGTGCCAGCAGTGGATACAGGGATTCTGAAGCTTTCTTT
CASSGYRDSEAFF
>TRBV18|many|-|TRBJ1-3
TGTGCCAGCTCACCCGACACGAGCTCTGGAAACACCATATATTTT
CASSPDTSSGNTIYF
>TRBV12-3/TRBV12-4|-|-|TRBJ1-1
TGTGCCAGCAGTTTAGGACAGCGAAGATGGAACACTGAAGCTTTCTTT
CASSLGQRRWNTEAFF
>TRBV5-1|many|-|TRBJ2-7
TGCGCCAGCAGTCCGACAGACAGGTCGGAGCAGTACTTC
CASSPTDRSEQYF
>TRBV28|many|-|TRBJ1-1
TGTGCCAGCAGGTGGCCCGGCGGATACACTGAAGCTTTCTTT
CASRWPGGYTEAFF
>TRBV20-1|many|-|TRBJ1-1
TGCAGTGCCAGGCGGGACTTGATTACTGAAGCTTTCTTT
CSARRDLITEAFF
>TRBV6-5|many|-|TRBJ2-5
TGTGCCAGCACCGAGGGGGTAGCGAAAGAGACCCAGTACTTC
CASTEGVAKETQYF
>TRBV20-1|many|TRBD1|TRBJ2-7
TGCAGTGCTAGAGGTGCAGGACAGGGGATCCACGAGCAGTACTTC
CSARGAGQGIHEQYF
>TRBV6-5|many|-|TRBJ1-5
TGTGCCAGCACCCCCCGGAGTCAGGTCAACCAGCCCCAGCATTTT
CASTPRSQVNQPQHF
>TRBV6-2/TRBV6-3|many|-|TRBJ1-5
TGTGCCAGCGCGGGGACGGCGGCTTCTCAGCCCCAGCATTTT
CASAGTAASQPQHF
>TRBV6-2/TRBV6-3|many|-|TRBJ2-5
TGTGCCAGCAGTTCGGAGGGGGCAGAGACCCAGTACTTC
CASSSEGAETQYF
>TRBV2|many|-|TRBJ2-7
TGTGCCAGCAGTGAAGCTAGGTCCTACGAGCAGTACTTC
CASSEARSYEQYF
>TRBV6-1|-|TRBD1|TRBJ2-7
TGTGCCAGCAGTCGACGGGACAGCGCCTACGAGCAGTACTTC
CASSRRDSAYEQYF
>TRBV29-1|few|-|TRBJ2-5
TGCAGCGCGGGGCCAGGGGGAGGAGAGACCCAGTACTTC
CSAGPGGGETQYF
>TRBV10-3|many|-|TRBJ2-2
TGTGCTCATTCGGGGACTGCTACCGGGGAGCTGTTTTTT
CAHSGTATGELFF